The T cell receptor beta chain under discussion was sequenced for a study of blood T cell repertoires in COVID-19. Study-wide context: Acute-phase and convalescent COVID-19 samples originated in the United States, Italy and Spain. T cells, B-cell-depleted T cells, or PBMCs supplied cDNA or gDNA.

Assay used: immunoSEQ multiplex PCR; TCRdb lists only in-frame clones, some missing. The table has about 270,000 clones, 70% to 90% seen once. Recovered status applied to Cohort 3 donors who had two consecutive negative PCRs. It also applied to those with clearance or with symptom resolution. The sequencing input was PBMCs or T cells enriched from blood (not recorded which). This TCR derives from a woman aged 25 to 39 who had recovered from COVID-19.

CDR3 DNA: TGTGCCAGCGGGGGCCTCTACGAGCAGTACTTC. Its translation is CASGGLYEQYF. This rearrangement joins TRBV9 to TRBJ2-7, with D perhaps TRBD1 (6 bases). The CDR3 is 11 residues long. Trimming removed 7 bases from V and 3 bases from J, with 8 bases in between. Germline CDR1 reads SGDLS; CDR2 reads YYNGEE.